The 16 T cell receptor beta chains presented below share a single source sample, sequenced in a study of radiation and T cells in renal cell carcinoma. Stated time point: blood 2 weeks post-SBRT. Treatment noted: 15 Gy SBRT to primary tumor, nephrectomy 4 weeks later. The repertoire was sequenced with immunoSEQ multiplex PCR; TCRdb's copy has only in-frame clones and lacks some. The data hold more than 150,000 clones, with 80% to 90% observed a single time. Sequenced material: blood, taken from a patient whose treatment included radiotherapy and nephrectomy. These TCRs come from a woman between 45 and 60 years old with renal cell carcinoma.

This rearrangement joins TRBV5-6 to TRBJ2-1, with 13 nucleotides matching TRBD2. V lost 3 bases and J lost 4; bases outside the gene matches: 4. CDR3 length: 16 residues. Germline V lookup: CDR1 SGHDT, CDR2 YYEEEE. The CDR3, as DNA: TGTGCCAGCAGCTACAGGACTAGCGGGGGATACAATGAGCAGTTCTTC. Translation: CASSYRTSGGYNEQFF.

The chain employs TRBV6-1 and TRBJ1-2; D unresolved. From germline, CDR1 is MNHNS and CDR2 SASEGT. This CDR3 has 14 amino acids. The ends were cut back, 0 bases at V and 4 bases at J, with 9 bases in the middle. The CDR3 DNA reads TGTGCCAGCAGTGAAGCCGGGTTCGGCTATGGCTACACCTTC. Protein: CASSEAGFGYGYTF.

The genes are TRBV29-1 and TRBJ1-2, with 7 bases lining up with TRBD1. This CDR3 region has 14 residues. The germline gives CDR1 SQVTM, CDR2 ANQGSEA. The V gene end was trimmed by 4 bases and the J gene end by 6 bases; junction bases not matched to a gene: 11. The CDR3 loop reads CSVGPGGVANGYTF. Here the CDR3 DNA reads TGCAGCGTTGGCCCAGGGGGGGTCGCTAATGGCTACACCTTC.

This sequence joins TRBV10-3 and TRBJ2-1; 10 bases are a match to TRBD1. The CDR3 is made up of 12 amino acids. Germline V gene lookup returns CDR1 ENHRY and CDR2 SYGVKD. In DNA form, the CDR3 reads TGTGCTTCCGGGACAGGGGACAATGAGCAGTTCTTC. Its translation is CASGTGDNEQFF.

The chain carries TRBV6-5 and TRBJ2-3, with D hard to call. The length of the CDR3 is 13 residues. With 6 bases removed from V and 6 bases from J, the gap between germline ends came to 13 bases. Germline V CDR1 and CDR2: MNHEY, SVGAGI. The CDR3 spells CASRAPLTDTQYF. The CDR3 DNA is TGTGCCAGCAGGGCTCCACTCACCGATACGCAGTATTTT.

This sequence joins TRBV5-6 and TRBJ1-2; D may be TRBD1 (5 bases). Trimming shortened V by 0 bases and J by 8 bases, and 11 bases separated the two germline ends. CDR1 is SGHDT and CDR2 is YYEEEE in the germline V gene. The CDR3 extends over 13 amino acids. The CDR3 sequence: CASSLAGARGYTF. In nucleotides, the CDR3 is TGTGCCAGCAGCTTGGCCGGGGCTCGGGGCTACACCTTC.

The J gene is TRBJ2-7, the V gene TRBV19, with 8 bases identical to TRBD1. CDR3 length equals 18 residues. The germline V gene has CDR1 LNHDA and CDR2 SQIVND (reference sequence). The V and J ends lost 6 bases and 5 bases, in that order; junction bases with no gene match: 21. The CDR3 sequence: CASSPDRDRDGTGDEQYF. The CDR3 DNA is TGTGCCAGTAGCCCGGACAGGGACCGCGACGGTACGGGTGACGAGCAGTACTTC.

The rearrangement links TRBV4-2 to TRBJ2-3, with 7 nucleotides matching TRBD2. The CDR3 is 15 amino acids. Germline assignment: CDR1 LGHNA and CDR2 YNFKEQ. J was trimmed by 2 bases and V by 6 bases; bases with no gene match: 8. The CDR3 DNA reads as TGTGCCAGCAGGAATCCGGGGGGATCCACAGATACGCAGTATTTT. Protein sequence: CASRNPGGSTDTQYF.

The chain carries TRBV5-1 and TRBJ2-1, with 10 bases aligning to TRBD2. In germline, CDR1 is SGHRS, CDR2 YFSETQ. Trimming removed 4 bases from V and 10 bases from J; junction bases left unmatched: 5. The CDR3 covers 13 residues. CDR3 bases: TGCGCCAGCAGCATAGCTAGCGGGGGAGAGCAGTTCTTC. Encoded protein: CASSIASGGEQFF.

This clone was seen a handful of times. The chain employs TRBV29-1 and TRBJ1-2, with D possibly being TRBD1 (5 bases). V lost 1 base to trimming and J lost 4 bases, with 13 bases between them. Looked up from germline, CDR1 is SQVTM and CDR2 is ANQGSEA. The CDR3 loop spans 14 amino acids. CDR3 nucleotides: TGCAGCGTTGAAGGGCAGGGCCTCTCCTATGGCTACACCTTC. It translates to CSVEGQGLSYGYTF. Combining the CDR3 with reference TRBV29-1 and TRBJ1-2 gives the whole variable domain SAVISQKPSRDICQRGTSLTIQCQVDSQVTMMFWYRQQPGQSLTLIATANQGSEATYESGFVIDKFPISRPNLTFSTLTVSNMSPEDSSIYLCSVEGQGLSYGYTFGSGTRLTVV.

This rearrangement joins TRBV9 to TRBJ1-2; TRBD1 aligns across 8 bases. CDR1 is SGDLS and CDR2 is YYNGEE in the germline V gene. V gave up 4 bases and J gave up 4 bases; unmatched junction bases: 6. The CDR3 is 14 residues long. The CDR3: CASSPGDRPYGYTF. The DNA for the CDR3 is TGTGCCAGCAGCCCAGGGGACAGGCCCTATGGCTACACCTTC. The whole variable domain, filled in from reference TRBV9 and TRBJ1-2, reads DSGVTQTPKHLITATGQRVTLRCSPRSGDLSVYWYQQSLDQGLQFLIQYYNGEERAKGNILERFSAQQFPDLHSELNLSSLELGDSALYFCASSPGDRPYGYTFGSGTRLTVV.

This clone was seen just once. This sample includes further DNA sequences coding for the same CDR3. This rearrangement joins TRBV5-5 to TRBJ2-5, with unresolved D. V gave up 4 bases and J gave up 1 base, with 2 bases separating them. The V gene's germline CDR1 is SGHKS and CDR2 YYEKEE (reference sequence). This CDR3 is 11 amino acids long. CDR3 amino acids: CASSLQETQYF. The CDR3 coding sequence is TGTGCCAGCAGCCTCCAAGAGACCCAGTACTTC.

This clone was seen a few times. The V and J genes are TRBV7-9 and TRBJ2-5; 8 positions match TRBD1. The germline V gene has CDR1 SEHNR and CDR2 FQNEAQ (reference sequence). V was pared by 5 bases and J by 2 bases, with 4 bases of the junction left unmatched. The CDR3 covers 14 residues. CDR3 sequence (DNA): TGTGCCAGCAGCAGGACAGGGTGGCAAGAGACCCAGTACTTC. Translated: CASSRTGWQETQYF.

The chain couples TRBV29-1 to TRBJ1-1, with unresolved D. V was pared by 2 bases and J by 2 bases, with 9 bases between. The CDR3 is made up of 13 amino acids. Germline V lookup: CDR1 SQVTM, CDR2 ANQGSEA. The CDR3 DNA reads TGCAGCGTTGAACGGCAAAAAAACACTGAAGCTTTCTTT. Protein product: CSVERQKNTEAFF.

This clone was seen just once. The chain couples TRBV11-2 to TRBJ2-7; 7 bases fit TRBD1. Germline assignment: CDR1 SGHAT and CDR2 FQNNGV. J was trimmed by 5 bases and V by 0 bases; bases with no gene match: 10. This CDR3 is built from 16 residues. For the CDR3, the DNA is TGTGCCAGCAGCTTAGATCTTGTGACAGGGCGGGACGAGCAGTACTTC. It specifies CASSLDLVTGRDEQYF.

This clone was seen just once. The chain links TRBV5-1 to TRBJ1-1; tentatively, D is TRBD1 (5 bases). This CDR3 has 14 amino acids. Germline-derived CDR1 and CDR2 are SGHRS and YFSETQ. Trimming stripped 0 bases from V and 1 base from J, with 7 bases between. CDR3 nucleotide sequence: TGCGCCAGCAGCTTGGATGGGGCGAACACTGAAGCTTTCTTT. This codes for CASSLDGANTEAFF. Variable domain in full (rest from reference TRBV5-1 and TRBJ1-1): KAGVTQTPRYLIKTRGQQVTLSCSPISGHRSVSWYQQTPGQGLQFLFEYFSETQRNKGNFPGRFSGRQFSNSRSEMNVSTLELGDSALYLCASSLDGANTEAFFGQGTRLTVV.